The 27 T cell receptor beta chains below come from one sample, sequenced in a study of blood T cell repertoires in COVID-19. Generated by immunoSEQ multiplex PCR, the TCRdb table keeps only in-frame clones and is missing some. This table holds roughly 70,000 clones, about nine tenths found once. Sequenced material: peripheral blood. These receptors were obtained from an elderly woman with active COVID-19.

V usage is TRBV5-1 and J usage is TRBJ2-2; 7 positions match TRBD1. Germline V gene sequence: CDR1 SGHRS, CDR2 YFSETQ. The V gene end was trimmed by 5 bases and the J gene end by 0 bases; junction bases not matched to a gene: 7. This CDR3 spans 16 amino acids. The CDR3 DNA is TGCGCCAGCAGGGCCCGACAGGGTTCGAACACCGGGGAGCTGTTTTTT. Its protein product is CASRARQGSNTGELFF.

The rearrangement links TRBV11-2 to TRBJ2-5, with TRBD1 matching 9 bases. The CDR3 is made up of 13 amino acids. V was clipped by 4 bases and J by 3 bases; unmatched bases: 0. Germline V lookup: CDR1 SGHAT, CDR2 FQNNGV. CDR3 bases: TGTGCCAGCAGCTGGACAGGGGAAGAGACCCAGTACTTC. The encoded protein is CASSWTGEETQYF.

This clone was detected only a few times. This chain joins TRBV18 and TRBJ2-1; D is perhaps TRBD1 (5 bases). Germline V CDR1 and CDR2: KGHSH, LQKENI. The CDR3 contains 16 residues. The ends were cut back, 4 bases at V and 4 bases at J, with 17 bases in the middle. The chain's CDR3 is CASSLYADTTYNEQFF. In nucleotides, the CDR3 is TGTGCCAGCTCACTTTACGCGGACACGACATACAATGAGCAGTTCTTC.

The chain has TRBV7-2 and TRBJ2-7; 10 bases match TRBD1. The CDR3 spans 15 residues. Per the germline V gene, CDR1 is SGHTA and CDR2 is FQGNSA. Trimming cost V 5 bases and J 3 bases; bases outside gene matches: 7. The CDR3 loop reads CASSPDWTGGYEQYF. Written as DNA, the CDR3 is TGTGCCAGCAGCCCCGATTGGACAGGGGGCTACGAGCAGTACTTC.

The CDR3 spells CASSMEGGQTAFF. The CDR3 bases are TGTGCCAGTAGTATGGAAGGGGGCCAAACGGCTTTCTTT. This rearrangement joins TRBV19 to TRBJ1-1; TRBD1 agrees at 7 bases. CDR3 length: 13 residues. V shed 3 bases and J 11 bases; nucleotides not matched to a gene: 9. Germline V lookup: CDR1 LNHDA, CDR2 SQIVND (reference sequence).

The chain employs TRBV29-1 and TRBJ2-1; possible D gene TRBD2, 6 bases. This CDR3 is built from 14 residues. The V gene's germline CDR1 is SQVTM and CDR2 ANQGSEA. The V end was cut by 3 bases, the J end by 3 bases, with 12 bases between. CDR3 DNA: TGCAGCGTTGAGGCGCTAGCGCACTACAATGAGCAGTTCTTC. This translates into CSVEALAHYNEQFF.

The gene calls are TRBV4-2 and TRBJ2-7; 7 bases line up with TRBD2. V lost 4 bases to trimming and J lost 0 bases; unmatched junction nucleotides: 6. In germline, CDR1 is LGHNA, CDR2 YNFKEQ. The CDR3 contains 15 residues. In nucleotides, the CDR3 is TGTGCCAGCAGCCGGGTCGGGGGGAGCTCCTACGAGCAGTACTTC. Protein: CASSRVGGSSYEQYF.

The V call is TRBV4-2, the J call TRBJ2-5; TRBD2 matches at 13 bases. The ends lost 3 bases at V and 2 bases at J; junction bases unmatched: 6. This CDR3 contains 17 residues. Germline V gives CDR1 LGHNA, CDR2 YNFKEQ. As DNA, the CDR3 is TGTGCCAGCAGCCAGGATGGGACTAGCGGGATTCAAGAGACCCAGTACTTC. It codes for CASSQDGTSGIQETQYF.

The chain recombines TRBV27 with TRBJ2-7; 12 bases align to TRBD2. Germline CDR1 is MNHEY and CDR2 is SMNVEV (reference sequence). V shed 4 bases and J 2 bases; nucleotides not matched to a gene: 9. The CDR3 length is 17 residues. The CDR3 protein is CASSWGGASGRAYEQYF. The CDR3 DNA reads TGTGCCAGCAGTTGGGGTGGGGCTAGCGGGAGGGCCTACGAGCAGTACTTC.

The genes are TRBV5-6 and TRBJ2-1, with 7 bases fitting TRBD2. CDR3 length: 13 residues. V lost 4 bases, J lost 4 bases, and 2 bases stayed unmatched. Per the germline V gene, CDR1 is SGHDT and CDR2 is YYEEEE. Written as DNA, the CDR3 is TGTGCCAGCAGCCTGGGACTATACAATGAGCAGTTCTTC. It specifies CASSLGLYNEQFF.

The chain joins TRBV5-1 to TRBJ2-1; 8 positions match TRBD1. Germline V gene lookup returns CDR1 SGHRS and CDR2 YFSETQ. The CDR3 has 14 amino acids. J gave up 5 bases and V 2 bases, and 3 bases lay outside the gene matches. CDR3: CASSFDRGNNEQFF. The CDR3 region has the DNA TGCGCCAGCAGCTTCGACAGGGGAAACAATGAGCAGTTCTTC.

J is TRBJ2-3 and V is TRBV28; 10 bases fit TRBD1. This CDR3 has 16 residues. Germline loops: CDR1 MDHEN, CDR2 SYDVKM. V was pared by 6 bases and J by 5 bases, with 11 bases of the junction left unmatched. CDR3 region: CASRERQGALGDTQYF. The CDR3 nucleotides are TGTGCCAGCAGGGAAAGACAGGGGGCACTGGGAGATACGCAGTATTTT.

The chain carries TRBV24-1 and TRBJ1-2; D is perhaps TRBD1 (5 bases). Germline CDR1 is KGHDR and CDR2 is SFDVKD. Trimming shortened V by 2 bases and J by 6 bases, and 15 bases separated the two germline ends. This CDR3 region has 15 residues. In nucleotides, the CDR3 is TGTGCCACCAGTGATTCCAACCAGGGTATCAATGGCTACACCTTC. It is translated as CATSDSNQGINGYTF.

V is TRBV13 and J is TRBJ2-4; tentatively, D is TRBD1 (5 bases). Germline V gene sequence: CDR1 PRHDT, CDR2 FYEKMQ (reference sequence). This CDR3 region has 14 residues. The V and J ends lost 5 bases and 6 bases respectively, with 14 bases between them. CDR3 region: CASSRWGRRNIQYF. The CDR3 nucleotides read TGTGCCAGCAGCCGGTGGGGCAGGAGAAACATTCAGTACTTC.

The chain's CDR3 is CASSARDRGYGYTF. In nucleotides, the CDR3 is TGTGCCAGCAGCGCCCGGGACAGGGGGTATGGCTACACCTTC. This chain uses TRBV5-4 with TRBJ1-2; 11 nucleotides match TRBD1. This CDR3 contains 14 residues. The trim removed 4 bases at V and 5 bases at J, leaving 4 bases unmatched. Germline-derived CDR1 and CDR2 are SGHNT and YYREEE (reference sequence).

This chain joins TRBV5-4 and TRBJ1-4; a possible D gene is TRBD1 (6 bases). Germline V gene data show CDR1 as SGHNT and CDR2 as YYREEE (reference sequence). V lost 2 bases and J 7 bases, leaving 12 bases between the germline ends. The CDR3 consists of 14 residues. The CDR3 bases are TGTGCCAGCAGCTTTGACAGGTGGAGTGAAAAACTGTTTTTT. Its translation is CASSFDRWSEKLFF. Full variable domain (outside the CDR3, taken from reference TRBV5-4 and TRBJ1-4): ETGVTQSPTHLIKTRGQQVTLRCSSQSGHNTVSWYQQALGQGPQFIFQYYREEENGRGNFPPRFSGLQFPNYSSELNVNALELDDSALYLCASSFDRWSEKLFFGSGTQLSVL.

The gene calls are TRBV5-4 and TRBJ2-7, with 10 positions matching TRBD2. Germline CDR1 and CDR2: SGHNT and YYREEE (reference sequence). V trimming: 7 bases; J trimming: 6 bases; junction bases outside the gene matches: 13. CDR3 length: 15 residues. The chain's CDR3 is CASGAGASGSLEQYF. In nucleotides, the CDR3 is TGTGCCAGCGGGGCTGGAGCTAGCGGGAGTCTCGAGCAGTACTTC.

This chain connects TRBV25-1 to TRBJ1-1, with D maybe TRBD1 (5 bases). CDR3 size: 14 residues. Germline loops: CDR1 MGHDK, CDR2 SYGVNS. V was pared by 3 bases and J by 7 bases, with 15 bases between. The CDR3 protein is CASSEALGGGEAFF. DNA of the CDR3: TGTGCCAGCAGTGAGGCCCTGGGCGGGGGTGAAGCTTTCTTT.

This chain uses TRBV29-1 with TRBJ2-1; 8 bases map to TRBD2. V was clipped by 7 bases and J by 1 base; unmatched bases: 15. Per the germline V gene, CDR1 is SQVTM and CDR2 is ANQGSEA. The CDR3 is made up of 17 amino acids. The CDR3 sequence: CSAAGRRREESYNEQFF. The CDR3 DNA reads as TGCAGCGCCGCCGGAAGGAGGCGGGAGGAATCCTACAATGAGCAGTTCTTC.

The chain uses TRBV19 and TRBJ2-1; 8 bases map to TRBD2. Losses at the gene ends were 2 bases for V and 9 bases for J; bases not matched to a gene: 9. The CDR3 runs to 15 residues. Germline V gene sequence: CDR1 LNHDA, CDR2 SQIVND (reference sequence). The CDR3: CASSISPSGQGEQFF. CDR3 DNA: TGTGCCAGTAGTATATCTCCTAGCGGGCAGGGTGAGCAGTTCTTC.

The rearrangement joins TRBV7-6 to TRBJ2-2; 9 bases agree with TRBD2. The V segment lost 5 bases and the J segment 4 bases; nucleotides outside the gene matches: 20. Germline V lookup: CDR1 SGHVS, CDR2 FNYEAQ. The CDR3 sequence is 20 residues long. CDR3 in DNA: TGTGCCAGCAGCGCCATGGGTCTGGAGCTAGCGGGGCTGGGCACCGGGGAGCTGTTTTTT. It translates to CASSAMGLELAGLGTGELFF.

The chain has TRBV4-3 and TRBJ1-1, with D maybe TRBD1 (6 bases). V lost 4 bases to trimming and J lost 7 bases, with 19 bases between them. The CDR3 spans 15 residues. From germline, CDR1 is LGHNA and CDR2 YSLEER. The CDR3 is CASSRGSGGVSEAFF. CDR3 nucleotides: TGCGCCAGCAGCCGGGGAAGTGGGGGCGTAAGTGAAGCTTTCTTT.

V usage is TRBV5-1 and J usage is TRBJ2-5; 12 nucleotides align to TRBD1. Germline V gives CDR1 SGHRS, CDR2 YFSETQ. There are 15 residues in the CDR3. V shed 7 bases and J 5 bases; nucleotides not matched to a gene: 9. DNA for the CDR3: TGCGCCAGCGAGGAGGGGACAGGGGGCTGGGAGACCCAGTACTTC. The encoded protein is CASEEGTGGWETQYF.

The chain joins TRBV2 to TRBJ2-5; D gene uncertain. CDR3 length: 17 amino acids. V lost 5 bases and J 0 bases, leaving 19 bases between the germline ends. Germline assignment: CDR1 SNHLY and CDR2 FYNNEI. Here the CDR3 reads CASSPRGPQTYQETQYF. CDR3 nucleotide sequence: TGTGCCAGCAGTCCCCGAGGCCCCCAAACATACCAAGAGACCCAGTACTTC. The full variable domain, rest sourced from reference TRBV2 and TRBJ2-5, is EPEVTQTPSHQVTQMGQEVILRCVPISNHLYFYWYRQILGQKVEFLVSFYNNEISEKSEIFDDQFSVERPDGSNFTLKIRSTKLEDSAMYFCASSPRGPQTYQETQYFGPGTRLLVL.

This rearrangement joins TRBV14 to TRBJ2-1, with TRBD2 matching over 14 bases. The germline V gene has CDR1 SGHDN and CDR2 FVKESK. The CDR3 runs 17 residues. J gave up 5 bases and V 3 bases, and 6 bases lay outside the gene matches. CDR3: CASSHRLAGGPHNEQFF. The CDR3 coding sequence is TGTGCCAGCAGCCACCGACTAGCGGGAGGGCCGCACAATGAGCAGTTCTTC.

CDR3 protein: CASSDPIAGGPGEQFF. The CDR3 bases are TGTGCCAGCAGTGATCCCATAGCGGGAGGGCCCGGTGAGCAGTTCTTC. V and J are TRBV6-1 and TRBJ2-1; 11 bases agree with TRBD2. CDR1 and CDR2 from the germline V gene are MNHNS and SASEGT. The CDR3 spans 16 residues. The trim removed 3 bases at V and 9 bases at J, leaving 10 bases unmatched.

The CDR3 region has the DNA TGTGCCAGCAGTGACGTATCCGGGGAGCTGTTTTTT. It encodes CASSDVSGELFF. This chain links TRBV6-4 with TRBJ2-2; D remains unclear. V shed 2 bases and J shed 6 bases, with 4 bases lying between them. This CDR3 is built from 12 residues. Per the germline V gene, CDR1 is MRHNA and CDR2 is SNTAGT.